This is a list of T cell receptor beta chains from one sample in a study of blood T cell repertoires in COVID-19. Here immunoSEQ multiplex PCR was the method, and the copy in TCRdb shows in-frame clones only, minus some. The data show roughly 270,000 clones, roughly 85% seen once. The sample consisted of PBMCs or T cells enriched from blood (not recorded which). The source is a woman aged 50 to 60 who had recovered from COVID-19. Each CDR3 is given with its conserved first and last residue. Fields, in order: D gene, J gene, V gene, CDR3 protein. D genes are given only for firm matches.

d_call: TRBD2
j_call: TRBJ2-4
v_call: TRBV4-2
cdr3_aa: CASSQGEGPLAKNIQYF

d_call: TRBD2
j_call: TRBJ2-7
v_call: TRBV4-2
cdr3_aa: CASSQEQREFDEQYF

d_call: TRBD1
j_call: TRBJ1-6
v_call: TRBV5-1
cdr3_aa: CASRRRDRNSPLHF

d_call: .
j_call: TRBJ1-2
v_call: TRBV28
cdr3_aa: CASSFAGSFYGYTF

d_call: TRBD1
j_call: TRBJ1-5
v_call: TRBV15
cdr3_aa: CATSRDRQGTGPQHF

d_call: .
j_call: TRBJ2-3
v_call: TRBV4-1
cdr3_aa: CASSLRSTSTDTQYF

d_call: .
j_call: TRBJ1-1
v_call: TRBV5-1
cdr3_aa: CASSLGGTPTEAFF

d_call: .
j_call: TRBJ2-2
v_call: TRBV18
cdr3_aa: CASSTGDSRNTGELFF

d_call: .
j_call: TRBJ2-3
v_call: TRBV7-9
cdr3_aa: CASSYQQDPTDTQYF

d_call: .
j_call: TRBJ1-5
v_call: TRBV7-2
cdr3_aa: CASGESNQPQHF

d_call: TRBD2
j_call: TRBJ2-1
v_call: TRBV7-7
cdr3_aa: CASSSGTSGKYNEQFF

d_call: TRBD1
j_call: TRBJ1-1
v_call: TRBV7-2
cdr3_aa: CASSFGTGSWGTEAFF

d_call: TRBD1
j_call: TRBJ1-2
v_call: TRBV7-2
cdr3_aa: CASSTTGDLSGYTF

d_call: .
j_call: TRBJ2-2
v_call: TRBV11-3
cdr3_aa: CASSISGVRGELFF

d_call: .
j_call: TRBJ1-3
v_call: TRBV28
cdr3_aa: CASSLSVLSGNTIYF

d_call: .
j_call: TRBJ1-2
v_call: TRBV5-1
cdr3_aa: CASSFGHKIYGYTF

d_call: .
j_call: TRBJ2-2
v_call: TRBV6-4
cdr3_aa: CASSGEANTGELFF

d_call: .
j_call: TRBJ2-7
v_call: TRBV4-1
cdr3_aa: CASSQVRPGIYEQYF

d_call: TRBD2
j_call: TRBJ2-7
v_call: TRBV4-1
cdr3_aa: CASSQDQLAGSYEQYF

d_call: .
j_call: TRBJ1-4
v_call: TRBV5-5
cdr3_aa: CASSSTRGANEKLFF

d_call: TRBD1
j_call: TRBJ2-1
v_call: TRBV7-9
cdr3_aa: CASSDGQGAWNEQFF

d_call: .
j_call: TRBJ1-2
v_call: TRBV19
cdr3_aa: CASSIGPDYGYTF

d_call: TRBD1
j_call: TRBJ1-1
v_call: TRBV6-5
cdr3_aa: CASSYSGTGGSAFF

d_call: TRBD2
j_call: TRBJ2-3
v_call: TRBV10-3
cdr3_aa: CAISASGGSTDTQYF

d_call: .
j_call: TRBJ2-3
v_call: TRBV7-3
cdr3_aa: CASSSSGYTDTQYF

d_call: .
j_call: TRBJ1-5
v_call: TRBV12-3/TRBV12-4
cdr3_aa: CASSFRGSRAQHF

d_call: TRBD1
j_call: TRBJ1-3
v_call: TRBV5-1
cdr3_aa: CASSPRQGNGNTIYF

d_call: TRBD1
j_call: TRBJ2-7
v_call: TRBV14
cdr3_aa: CASSPQGGRGYEQYF

d_call: .
j_call: TRBJ1-1
v_call: TRBV19
cdr3_aa: CASRTTGPQKDTEAFF

d_call: TRBD1
j_call: TRBJ1-5
v_call: TRBV27
cdr3_aa: CASSLFYQGANNQPQHF

d_call: TRBD1
j_call: TRBJ1-3
v_call: TRBV28
cdr3_aa: CASSSLTGKTSGNTIYF

d_call: TRBD1
j_call: TRBJ1-1
v_call: TRBV19
cdr3_aa: CASSARTGMYTEAFF

d_call: .
j_call: TRBJ1-2
v_call: TRBV28
cdr3_aa: CASSSLPGGYTF

d_call: .
j_call: TRBJ1-2
v_call: TRBV30
cdr3_aa: CACGAGNGYGYTF

d_call: .
j_call: TRBJ2-5
v_call: TRBV2
cdr3_aa: CASSGDPGIFQETQYF